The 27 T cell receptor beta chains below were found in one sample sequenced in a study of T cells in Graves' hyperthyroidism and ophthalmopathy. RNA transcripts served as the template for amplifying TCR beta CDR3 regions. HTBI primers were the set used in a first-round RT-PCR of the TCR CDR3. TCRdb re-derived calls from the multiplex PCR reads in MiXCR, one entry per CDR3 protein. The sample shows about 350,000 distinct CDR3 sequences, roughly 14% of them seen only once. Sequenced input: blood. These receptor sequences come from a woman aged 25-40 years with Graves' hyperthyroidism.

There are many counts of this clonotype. CDR3 nucleotide sequence: TGCAGTGCTAGAGAGGGACTAGCATTGGAGACCCAGTACTTC. It specifies CSAREGLALETQYF. This rearrangement joins TRBV20-1 to TRBJ2-5; 9 bases agree with TRBD2. V lost 0 bases, J lost 5 bases, and 4 bases stayed unmatched. The CDR3 runs 14 residues. Germline assignment: CDR1 DFQATT and CDR2 SNEGSKA (reference sequence).

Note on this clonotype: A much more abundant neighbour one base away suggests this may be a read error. In DNA form, the CDR3 reads TGCAGTGCTGGAGATTGGGGGACCAACTTGGGAGAGACCCAGTACTTC. This codes for CSAGDWGTNLGETQYF. The J gene is TRBJ2-5, the V gene TRBV20-1; either TRBD1 or TRBD2 may fit D (5 bases each). The CDR3 contains 16 residues. The germline gives CDR1 DFQATT, CDR2 SNEGSKA (reference sequence).

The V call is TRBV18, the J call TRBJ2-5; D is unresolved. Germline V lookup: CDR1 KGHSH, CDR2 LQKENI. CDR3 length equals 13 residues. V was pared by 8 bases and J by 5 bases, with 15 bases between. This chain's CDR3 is CASELTRAETQYF. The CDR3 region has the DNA TGTGCCAGCGAACTAACGCGCGCCGAGACCCAGTACTTC.

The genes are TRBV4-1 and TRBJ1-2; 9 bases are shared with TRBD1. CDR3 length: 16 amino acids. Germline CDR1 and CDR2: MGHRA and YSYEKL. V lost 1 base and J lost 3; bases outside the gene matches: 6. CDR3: CASSQGLRDRDYGYTF. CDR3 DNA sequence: TGCGCCAGCAGCCAAGGATTACGGGACAGGGACTATGGCTACACCTTC.

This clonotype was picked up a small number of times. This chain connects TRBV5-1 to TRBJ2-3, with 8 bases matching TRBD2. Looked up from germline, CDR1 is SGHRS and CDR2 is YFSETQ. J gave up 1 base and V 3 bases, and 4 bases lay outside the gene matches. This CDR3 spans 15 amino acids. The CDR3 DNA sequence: TGCGCCAGCAGCTCATCGACTAGCGGCACAGATACGCAGTATTTT. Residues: CASSSSTSGTDTQYF.

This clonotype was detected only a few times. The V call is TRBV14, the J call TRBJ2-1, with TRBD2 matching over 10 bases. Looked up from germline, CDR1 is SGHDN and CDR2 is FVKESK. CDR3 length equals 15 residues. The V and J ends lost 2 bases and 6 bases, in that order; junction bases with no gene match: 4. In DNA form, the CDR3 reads TGTGCCAGCAGCCAAAGCGGGAGGGGGAGCAATGAGCAGTTCTTC. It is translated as CASSQSGRGSNEQFF.

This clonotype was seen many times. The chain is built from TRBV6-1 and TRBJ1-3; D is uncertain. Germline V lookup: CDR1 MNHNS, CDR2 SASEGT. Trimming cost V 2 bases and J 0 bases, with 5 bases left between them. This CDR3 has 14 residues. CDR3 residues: CASSELVSGNTIYF. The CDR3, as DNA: TGTGCCAGCAGTGAATTGGTCTCTGGAAACACCATATATTTT.

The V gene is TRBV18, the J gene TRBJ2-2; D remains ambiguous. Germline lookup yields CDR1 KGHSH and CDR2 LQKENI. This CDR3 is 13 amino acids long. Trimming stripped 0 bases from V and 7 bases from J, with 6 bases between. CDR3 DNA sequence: TGTGCCAGCTCACCACCTATTATCGGGGAGCTGTTTTTT. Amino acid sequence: CASSPPIIGELFF.

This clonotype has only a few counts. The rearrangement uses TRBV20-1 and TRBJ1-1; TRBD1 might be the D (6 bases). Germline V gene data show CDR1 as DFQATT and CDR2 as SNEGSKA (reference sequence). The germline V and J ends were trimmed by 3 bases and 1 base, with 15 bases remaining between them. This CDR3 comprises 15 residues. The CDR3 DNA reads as TGCAGTGCTAGCGGGTCAGGGGAGGCGAACACTGAAGCTTTCTTT. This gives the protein CSASGSGEANTEAFF.

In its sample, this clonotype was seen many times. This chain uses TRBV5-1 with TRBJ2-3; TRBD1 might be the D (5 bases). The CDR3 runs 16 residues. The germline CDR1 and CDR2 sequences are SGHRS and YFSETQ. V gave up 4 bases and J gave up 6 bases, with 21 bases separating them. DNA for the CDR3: TGCGCCAGCAGCCCAGGTAGGGGCGACAGAGGCGATACGCAGTATTTT. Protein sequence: CASSPGRGDRGDTQYF. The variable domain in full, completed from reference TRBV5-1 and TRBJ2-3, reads KAGVTQTPRYLIKTRGQQVTLSCSPISGHRSVSWYQQTPGQGLQFLFEYFSETQRNKGNFPGRFSGRQFSNSRSEMNVSTLELGDSALYLCASSPGRGDRGDTQYFGPGTRLTVL.

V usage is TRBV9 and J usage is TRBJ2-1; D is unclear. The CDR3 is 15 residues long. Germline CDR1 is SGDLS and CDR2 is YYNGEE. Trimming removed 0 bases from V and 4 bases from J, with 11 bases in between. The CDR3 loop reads CASSVGIEAYNEQFF. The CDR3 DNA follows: TGTGCCAGCAGCGTAGGTATTGAGGCTTACAATGAGCAGTTCTTC. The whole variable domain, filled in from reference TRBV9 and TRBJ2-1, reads DSGVTQTPKHLITATGQRVTLRCSPRSGDLSVYWYQQSLDQGLQFLIQYYNGEERAKGNILERFSAQQFPDLHSELNLSSLELGDSALYFCASSVGIEAYNEQFFGPGTRLTVL.

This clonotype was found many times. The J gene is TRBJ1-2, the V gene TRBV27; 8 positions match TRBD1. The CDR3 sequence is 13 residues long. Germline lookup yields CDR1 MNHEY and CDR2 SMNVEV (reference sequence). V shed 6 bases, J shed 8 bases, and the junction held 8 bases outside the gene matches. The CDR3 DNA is TGTGCCAGCAGACCACAGGGGGTACCCGGCTACACCTTC. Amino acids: CASRPQGVPGYTF.

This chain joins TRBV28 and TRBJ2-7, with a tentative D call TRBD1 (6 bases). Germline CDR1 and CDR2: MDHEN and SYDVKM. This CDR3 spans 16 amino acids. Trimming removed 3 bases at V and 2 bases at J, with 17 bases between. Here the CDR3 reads CASSLARGGLPYEQYF. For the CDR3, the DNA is TGTGCCAGCAGTTTGGCCCGAGGGGGTTTGCCCTACGAGCAGTACTTC.

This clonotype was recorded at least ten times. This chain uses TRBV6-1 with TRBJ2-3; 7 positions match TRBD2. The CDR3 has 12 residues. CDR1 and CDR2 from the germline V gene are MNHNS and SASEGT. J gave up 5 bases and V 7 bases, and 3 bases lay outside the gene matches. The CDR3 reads CASKTGGDTQYF. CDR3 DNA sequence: TGTGCCAGCAAAACGGGGGGAGATACGCAGTATTTT.

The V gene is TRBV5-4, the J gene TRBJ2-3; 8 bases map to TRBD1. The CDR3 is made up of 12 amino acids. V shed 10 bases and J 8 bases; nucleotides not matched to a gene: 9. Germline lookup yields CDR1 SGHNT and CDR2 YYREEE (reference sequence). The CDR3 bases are TGTGCCTCCTCAGGGGGCGCTGGTACGCAGTATTTT. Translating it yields CASSGGAGTQYF.

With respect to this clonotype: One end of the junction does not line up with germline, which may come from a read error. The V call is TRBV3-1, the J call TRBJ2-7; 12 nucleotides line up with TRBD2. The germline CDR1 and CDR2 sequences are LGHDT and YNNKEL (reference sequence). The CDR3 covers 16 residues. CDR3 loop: CASSPKTSGSPYEEYF. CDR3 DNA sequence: TGTGCCAGCAGCCCTAAGACTAGCGGGAGTCCCTACGAGGAGTACTTC.

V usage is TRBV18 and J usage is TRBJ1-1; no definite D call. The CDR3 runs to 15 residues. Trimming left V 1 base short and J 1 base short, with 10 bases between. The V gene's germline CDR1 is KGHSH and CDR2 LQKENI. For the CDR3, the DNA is TGTGCCAGCTCACCACTTCCGATGGGGAACACTGAAGCTTTCTTT. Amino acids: CASSPLPMGNTEAFF.

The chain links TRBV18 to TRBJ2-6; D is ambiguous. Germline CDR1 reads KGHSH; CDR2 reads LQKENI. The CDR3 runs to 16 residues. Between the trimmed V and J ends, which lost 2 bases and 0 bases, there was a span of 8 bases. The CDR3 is CASSPITDSGANVLTF. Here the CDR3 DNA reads TGTGCCAGCTCACCAATCACCGACTCTGGGGCCAACGTCCTGACTTTC.

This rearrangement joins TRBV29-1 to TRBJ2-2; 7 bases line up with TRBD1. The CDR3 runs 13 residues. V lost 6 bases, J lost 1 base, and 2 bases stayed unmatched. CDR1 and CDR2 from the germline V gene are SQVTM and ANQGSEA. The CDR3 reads CSVRGQNTGELFF. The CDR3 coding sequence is TGCAGCGTGAGGGGGCAGAACACCGGGGAGCTGTTTTTT.

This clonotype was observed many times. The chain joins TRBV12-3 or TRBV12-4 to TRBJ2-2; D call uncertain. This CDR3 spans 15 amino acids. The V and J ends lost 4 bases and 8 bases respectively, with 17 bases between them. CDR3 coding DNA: TGTGCCAGCAGTTCCTCCACCCTTCTCAGTGGGGAGCTGTTTTTT. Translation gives CASSSSTLLSGELFF.

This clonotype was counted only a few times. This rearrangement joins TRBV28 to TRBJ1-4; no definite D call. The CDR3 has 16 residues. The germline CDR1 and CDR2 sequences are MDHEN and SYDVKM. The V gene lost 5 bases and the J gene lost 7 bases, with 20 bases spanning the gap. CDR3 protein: CASSPSNTRSAEKLFF. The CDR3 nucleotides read TGTGCCAGCAGTCCATCCAATACACGGAGCGCTGAAAAACTGTTTTTT.

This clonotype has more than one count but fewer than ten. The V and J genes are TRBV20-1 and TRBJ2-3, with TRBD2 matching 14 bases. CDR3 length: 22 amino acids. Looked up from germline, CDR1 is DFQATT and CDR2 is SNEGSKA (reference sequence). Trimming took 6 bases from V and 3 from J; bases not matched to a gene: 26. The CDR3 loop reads CSAMGRRLFPGLAGESTDTQYF. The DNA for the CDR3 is TGCAGTGCCATGGGACGGCGACTTTTCCCGGGACTAGCGGGAGAGTCGACAGATACGCAGTATTTT.

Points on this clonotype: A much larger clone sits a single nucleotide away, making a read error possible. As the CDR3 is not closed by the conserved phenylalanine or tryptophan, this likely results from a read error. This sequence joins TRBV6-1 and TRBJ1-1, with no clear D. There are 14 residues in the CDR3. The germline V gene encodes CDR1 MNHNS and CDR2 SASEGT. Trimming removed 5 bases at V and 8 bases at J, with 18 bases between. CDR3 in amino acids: CASSKRPIGIEAFL. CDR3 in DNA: TGTGCCAGCAGTAAAAGACCCATCGGAATAGAAGCTTTCCTT.

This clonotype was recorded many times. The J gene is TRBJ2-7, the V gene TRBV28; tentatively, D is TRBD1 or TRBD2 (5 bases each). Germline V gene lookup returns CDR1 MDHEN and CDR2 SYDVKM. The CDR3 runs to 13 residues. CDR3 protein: CASMGERKYEQYF. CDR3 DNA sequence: TGTGCGAGTATGGGGGAACGGAAATACGAGCAGTACTTC.

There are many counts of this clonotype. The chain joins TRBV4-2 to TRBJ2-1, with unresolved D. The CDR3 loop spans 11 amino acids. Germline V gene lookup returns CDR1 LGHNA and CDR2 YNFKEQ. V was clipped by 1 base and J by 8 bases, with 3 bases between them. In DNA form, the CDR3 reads TGTGCCAGCAGCCAAGCCGATGAGCAGTTCTTC. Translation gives CASSQADEQFF.

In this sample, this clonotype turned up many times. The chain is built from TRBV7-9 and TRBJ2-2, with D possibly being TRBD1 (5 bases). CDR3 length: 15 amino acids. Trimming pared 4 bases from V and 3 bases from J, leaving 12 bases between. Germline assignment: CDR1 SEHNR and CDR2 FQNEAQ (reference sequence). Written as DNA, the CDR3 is TGTGCCAGCAGCTCGACAGAGTATCACACCGGGGAGCTGTTTTTT. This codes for CASSSTEYHTGELFF.

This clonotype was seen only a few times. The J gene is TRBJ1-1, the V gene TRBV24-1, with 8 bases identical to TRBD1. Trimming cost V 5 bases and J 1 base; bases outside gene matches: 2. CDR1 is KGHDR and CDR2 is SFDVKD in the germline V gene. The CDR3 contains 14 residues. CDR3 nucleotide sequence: TGTGCCACCAGTGGGACAGGGAAGAACACTGAAGCTTTCTTT. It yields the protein CATSGTGKNTEAFF.